One sample yielded the 14 T cell receptor beta chains listed below, sequenced in a study of blood T cell repertoires in COVID-19. The protocol was immunoSEQ multiplex PCR, while the TCRdb copy is restricted to in-frame clones and leaves out a portion. The data contain 53,000 or so clones, about 76% of them singletons. Sequenced: peripheral blood. These receptors originate from a man aged 65 to 85 with active or convalescent COVID-19.

This clone has a handful of counts. This chain joins TRBV15 and TRBJ2-1; TRBD2 matches at 16 bases. Germline values: CDR1 LNHNV, CDR2 YYDKDF (reference sequence). The CDR3 has 15 residues. J was trimmed by 7 bases and V by 5 bases; bases with no gene match: 2. The CDR3 region is CATSGGLAGGNEQFF. The CDR3, as DNA: TGTGCCACCAGCGGGGGACTAGCGGGGGGGAATGAGCAGTTCTTC.

This chain connects TRBV5-1 to TRBJ2-4; 13 bases are shared with TRBD2. This CDR3 comprises 17 residues. Trimming took 0 bases from V and 6 from J; bases not matched to a gene: 6. Germline loops: CDR1 SGHRS, CDR2 YFSETQ. CDR3: CASSLGTSGSQLNIQYF. CDR3 bases: TGCGCCAGCAGCTTGGGGACTAGCGGGAGCCAATTAAACATTCAGTACTTC.

This clone was picked up a small number of times. The rearrangement joins TRBV7-2 to TRBJ1-3, with D possibly matching TRBD1 (6 bases). Germline V CDR1 and CDR2: SGHTA, FQGNSA. Trimming left V 4 bases short and J 4 bases short, with 11 bases between. The CDR3 runs 14 residues. Here the CDR3 DNA reads TGTGCCAGCAGCTCCGGACAGTCCGGAAACACCATATATTTT. It encodes CASSSGQSGNTIYF.

The sample holds a few counts of this clone. The V call is TRBV5-1, the J call TRBJ1-1; D possibly corresponds to TRBD1 (5 bases). The CDR3 is 12 amino acids. CDR1 is SGHRS, CDR2 YFSETQ, per germline. Trimming took off 4 bases at V and 11 bases at J, with 15 bases between the two ends. CDR3 DNA sequence: TGCGCCAGCAGCGCCGGGGCACGGGGGGCTTTCTTT. This translates into CASSAGARGAFF.

J is TRBJ1-2 and V is TRBV28; D remains unclear. CDR3 length equals 17 residues. V lost 2 bases to trimming and J lost 4 bases, with 20 bases between them. Germline V gene data show CDR1 as MDHEN and CDR2 as SYDVKM. CDR3 region: CASSLRFGTYAGYGYTF. The CDR3 region has the DNA TGTGCCAGCAGTTTAAGGTTCGGCACGTATGCGGGCTATGGCTACACCTTC.

The chain recombines TRBV11-3 with TRBJ1-2; no definite D call. Per germline, CDR1 SGHNT and CDR2 YENEEA. The length of the CDR3 is 16 residues. Trimming removed 5 bases at V and 7 bases at J, with 23 bases between. The CDR3 DNA is TGTGCCAGCAGCCCCGTGGGGTCGGCTTCGGAGGGTGGCTACACCTTC. Its protein product is CASSPVGSASEGGYTF.

This clone was counted a few times. The J gene is TRBJ2-1, the V gene TRBV5-6, with TRBD2 matching over 10 bases. The J segment lost 4 bases and the V segment lost 3 bases, leaving 7 bases of the junction unmatched. The CDR3 contains 16 residues. Germline V gives CDR1 SGHDT, CDR2 YYEEEE. The DNA for the CDR3 is TGTGCCAGCAGCTCGGCGGGACTAGCGTTGTACAATGAGCAGTTCTTC. Its protein is CASSSAGLALYNEQFF.

This clone was observed a single time. The chain couples TRBV5-6 to TRBJ1-2; no clear D gene. Trimming removed 4 bases at V and 4 bases at J, with 17 bases between. Germline CDR1 and CDR2: SGHDT and YYEEEE. CDR3 length equals 15 residues. CDR3 nucleotides: TGTGCCAGCAGCCCACTAACTTCGGAAACCTATGGCTACACCTTC. Protein product: CASSPLTSETYGYTF.

This clone has a single count. This sequence joins TRBV7-8 and TRBJ2-3; D unresolved. In germline, CDR1 is SGHVS, CDR2 FQNEAQ. The V end was cut by 5 bases, the J end by 11 bases, with 11 bases between. The CDR3 has 11 residues. The CDR3 reads CASSLSLRQYF. CDR3 DNA sequence: TGTGCCAGCAGCCTCTCGCTAAGGCAGTATTTT.

This sequence joins TRBV7-3 and TRBJ2-1; TRBD2 agrees at 7 bases. Germline loops: CDR1 SGHTA, CDR2 FQGTGA. With V trimmed by 6 bases and J by 5 bases, 7 bases remained unmatched. The CDR3 length is 14 residues. CDR3 region: CASSGPGLNNEQFF. The CDR3 DNA reads TGTGCCAGCAGTGGACCGGGACTAAACAATGAGCAGTTCTTC.

This chain connects TRBV6-6 to TRBJ1-5; D might be TRBD1 (5 bases). CDR3 length equals 15 residues. Trimming took off 7 bases at V and 2 bases at J, with 15 bases between the two ends. The germline V gene has CDR1 MNHNY and CDR2 SVGAGI (reference sequence). The CDR3 spells CASIKIRGGNQPQHF. DNA for the CDR3: TGTGCCAGCATTAAAATCCGGGGGGGCAATCAGCCCCAGCATTTT.

The J gene is TRBJ1-4, the V gene TRBV7-2; possibly TRBD1 for D (5 bases). V lost 4 bases and J 5 bases, leaving 17 bases between the germline ends. CDR3 size: 16 residues. Per germline, CDR1 SGHTA and CDR2 FQGNSA. CDR3 DNA sequence: TGTGCCAGCAGCTCCCGATCGGGGGGATCGAATGAAAAACTGTTTTTT. Protein sequence: CASSSRSGGSNEKLFF.

In this sample, this clone turned up a few times. This sequence joins TRBV19 and TRBJ1-2; D might be TRBD1 (6 bases). Germline loops: CDR1 LNHDA, CDR2 SQIVND (reference sequence). The CDR3 contains 12 residues. Trimming cost V 5 bases and J 8 bases, with 12 bases left between them. The CDR3: CASSSGTPGYTF. CDR3 bases: TGTGCCAGTAGTTCCGGGACACCCGGCTACACCTTC. Using reference TRBV19 and TRBJ1-2 for the parts outside the CDR3, the full variable domain is DGGITQSPKYLFRKEGQNVTLSCEQNLNHDAMYWYRQDPGQGLRLIYYSQIVNDFQKGDIAEGYSVSREKKESFPLTVTSAQKNPTAFYLCASSSGTPGYTFGSGTRLTVV.

The chain is built from TRBV6-4 and TRBJ2-3; the D gene is possibly TRBD1 (7 bases). The CDR3 totals 14 residues. Germline V gene sequence: CDR1 MRHNA, CDR2 SNTAGT. V lost 6 bases and J lost 3, with 13 bases in between. For the CDR3, the DNA is TGTGCCAGCAGCGCGGGACAGCCGACAGATACGCAGTATTTT. Protein: CASSAGQPTDTQYF.